A single sample is the source of the 7 T cell receptor beta chains below, sequenced in a study of PD-1 blockade in mismatch repair-deficient tumors. The assay was immunoSEQ multiplex PCR, and TCRdb's table has in-frame clones only and misses some. Among about 19,000 clones, roughly 87% were seen once, and the ten largest hold 1.2% to 1.5%. The source material was PBMCs, sampled 52 weeks after starting pembrolizumab. Receptors were obtained from an adult with mismatch repair-deficient cancer.

The chain combines TRBV6-6 with TRBJ1-5; no reliable D call. Trimming removed 0 bases from V and 6 bases from J, with 12 bases in between. The length of the CDR3 is 15 residues. The V gene's germline CDR1 is MNHNY and CDR2 SVGAGI (reference sequence). The CDR3 nucleotides read TGTGCCAGCAGTTACTCGCGGGGTGCGGGTCAGCCCCAGCATTTT. It yields the protein CASSYSRGAGQPQHF.

The CDR3 coding sequence is TGTGCCAGCAGTCACCGGGACAGGGGTTATGGCTACACCTTC. It encodes CASSHRDRGYGYTF. The chain links TRBV28 to TRBJ1-2; TRBD1 matches at 10 bases. The V gene end was trimmed by 5 bases and the J gene end by 5 bases; junction bases not matched to a gene: 5. The CDR3 length is 14 residues. The V gene's germline CDR1 is MDHEN and CDR2 SYDVKM.

J is TRBJ2-1 and V is TRBV27; 8 bases fit TRBD2. Per germline, CDR1 MNHEY and CDR2 SMNVEV (reference sequence). V lost 3 bases to trimming and J lost 4 bases; unmatched junction nucleotides: 11. This CDR3 region has 17 residues. CDR3: CASSLEGLAWRYNEQFF. The CDR3, as DNA: TGTGCCAGCAGTTTGGAAGGACTAGCATGGAGGTACAATGAGCAGTTCTTC.

The chain recombines TRBV14 with TRBJ2-1; TRBD2 matches 9 bases. This CDR3 is 16 amino acids long. Germline trimming cut 5 bases from V and 4 bases from J; bases unmatched to any gene: 9. The germline gives CDR1 SGHDN, CDR2 FVKESK. The CDR3 DNA reads as TGTGCCAGCAGCAGACTAGCGGAGACCCGTTACAATGAGCAGTTCTTC. Translating it yields CASSRLAETRYNEQFF.

This clone was detected once. This rearrangement joins TRBV5-4 to TRBJ1-5, with D tentatively TRBD1 (5 bases). The CDR3 runs to 13 residues. Germline V gene data show CDR1 as SGHNT and CDR2 as YYREEE (reference sequence). Trimming took off 4 bases at V and 9 bases at J, with 14 bases between the two ends. CDR3 sequence reads: CASSQGGIGPQHF. CDR3 sequence (DNA): TGTGCCAGCAGCCAGGGAGGAATTGGGCCCCAGCATTTT.

The chain joins TRBV10-3 to TRBJ1-2; TRBD1 might be the D (6 bases). With 2 bases removed from V and 8 bases from J, the gap between germline ends came to 12 bases. CDR1 is ENHRY and CDR2 is SYGVKD in the germline V gene. This CDR3 is 13 amino acids long. The CDR3 protein is CAISEGGAGGYTF. Written as DNA, the CDR3 is TGTGCCATCAGTGAGGGGGGGGCCGGGGGCTACACCTTC.

The rearrangement joins TRBV7-2 to TRBJ1-6; tentative D call: TRBD1 (5 bases). The CDR3 length is 15 residues. The V end lost 1 base, the J end lost 7 bases, and 11 bases lay between the germline ends. Germline CDR1 reads SGHTA; CDR2 reads FQGNSA. CDR3 residues: CASSLDSGLNSPLHF. CDR3 coding DNA: TGTGCCAGCAGCTTAGATTCAGGGCTAAATTCACCCCTCCACTTT.